This is a list of T cell receptor beta chains from one sample in a study of T-cell memory formation after mild COVID-19. TCRdb independently ran MiXCR on the 5' RACE reads; one entry per CDR3 protein. This table holds about 560,000 distinct CDR3 sequences, about 18% found once. Sequencing used PBMCs or a T cell subset sorted from them (not recorded which). The receptors originated from an adult woman who had mild COVID-19 (a few samples of this study predate the infection). Cell type and time point are not known. Both conserved end residues are part of each CDR3. Fields, in order: clone size, V gene, J gene, D gene, CDR3 protein, CDR3 DNA. D genes are given only for firm matches. Clone size is shown for a subset of rows, as once, few, many or a class of expanded clone.

many	TRBV4-1	TRBJ2-1	TRBD2	CASSPPGWGTSSNEQFF	TGCGCCAGCAGCCCCCCGGGTTGGGGGACTAGCTCCAATGAGCAGTTCTTC
many	TRBV7-6	TRBJ1-3	NA	CASSSIPSSGNTIYF	TGTGCCAGCAGCTCAATTCCGAGCTCTGGAAACACCATATATTTT
few	TRBV5-5	TRBJ2-7	NA	CASSLARTTFSYEQYF	TGTGCCAGCAGCTTGGCCAGAACGACATTCTCCTACGAGCAGTACTTC
NA	TRBV21-1	TRBJ2-7	NA	CASSKEGWLQGAYEQYF	TGTGCCAGCAGCAAAGAGGGTTGGTTACAGGGTGCCTACGAGCAGTACTTC
NA	TRBV5-1	TRBJ1-2	NA	CASRFVRNYGYTF	TGCGCCAGCAGATTCGTCCGAAACTATGGCTACACCTTC
few	TRBV7-2	TRBJ2-5	TRBD2	CASSLGASGGQETQYF	TGTGCCAGCAGCTTAGGGGCTAGCGGGGGACAAGAGACCCAGTACTTC
NA	TRBV9	TRBJ1-4	NA	CASSADTNQKLFF	TGTGCCAGCAGCGCGGACACCAACCAAAAACTGTTTTTT
NA	TRBV19	TRBJ1-5	NA	CASSRGLRQPQHF	TGTGCCAGTAGTAGAGGGCTTCGACAGCCCCAGCATTTT
few	TRBV7-9	TRBJ2-3	NA	CASSSETGYTDTQYF	TGTGCCAGCAGCTCGGAGACAGGCTACACAGATACGCAGTATTTT
NA	TRBV6-5	TRBJ1-1	TRBD1	CASRPSTGDTEAFF	TGTGCCAGCAGACCCTCGACAGGGGACACTGAAGCTTTCTTT
NA	TRBV18	TRBJ1-1	NA	CASSPSAGPDREAFF	TGTGCCAGCTCACCATCCGCGGGTCCGGACAGAGAAGCTTTCTTT
few	TRBV19	TRBJ2-3	TRBD2	CASRTPGLGTDTQYF	TGTGCCAGTAGAACCCCGGGACTAGGCACAGATACGCAGTATTTT
few	TRBV3-1	TRBJ2-3	NA	CASSQHQGTSTDTQYF	TGTGCCAGCAGCCAACATCAGGGGACTAGCACAGATACGCAGTATTTT
NA	TRBV7-9	TRBJ1-2	NA	CASSPTESHTF	TGTGCCAGCAGCCCTACCGAGTCCCACACCTTC
NA	TRBV12-3/TRBV12-4	TRBJ1-2	NA	CASVQYPQLKGYTF	TGTGCCAGCGTCCAGTATCCTCAACTAAAAGGCTACACCTTC
NA	TRBV19	TRBJ2-1	NA	CASNGAGPVDNEQFF	TGTGCCAGCAACGGGGCGGGGCCGGTGGACAATGAGCAGTTCTTC
NA	TRBV30	TRBJ2-5	NA	CAWSQETQYF	TGTGCCTGGAGCCAAGAGACCCAGTACTTC
few	TRBV12-3/TRBV12-4	TRBJ2-1	NA	CASSLLQGQEQFF	TGTGCCAGCAGTTTGTTACAGGGTCAAGAGCAGTTCTTC
NA	TRBV20-1	TRBJ1-1	TRBD1	CSARDLLRGRTTEAFF	TGCAGTGCTAGAGATCTGTTAAGGGGGCGAACGACTGAAGCTTTCTTT
few	TRBV6-5	TRBJ1-1	NA	CASSPTDHKGVGAFF	TGTGCCAGCAGTCCGACTGATCACAAGGGAGTAGGAGCTTTCTTT
few	TRBV5-1	TRBJ2-2	NA	CASSLAAPSTGELFF	TGCGCCAGCAGCTTGGCTGCACCTTCCACCGGGGAGCTGTTTTTT
NA	TRBV5-4	TRBJ2-7	TRBD2	CASSLASGGYEQYF	TGTGCCAGCAGCTTGGCTAGCGGGGGCTACGAGCAGTACTTC
NA	TRBV24-1	TRBJ2-1	TRBD2	CATSDAAGGNNEQFF	TGTGCCACCAGTGACGCAGCGGGAGGGAACAATGAGCAGTTCTTC
NA	TRBV24-1	TRBJ1-1	NA	CATSAAGIEDTEAFF	TGTGCCACCAGTGCGGCAGGGATTGAGGACACTGAAGCTTTCTTT
NA	TRBV4-3	TRBJ2-7	NA	CASSQELVAIPANEQYF	TGCGCCAGCAGCCAAGAGCTGGTGGCTATCCCGGCCAACGAGCAGTACTTC
NA	TRBV2	TRBJ1-3	NA	CASRGNAALSGNTIYF	TGTGCCAGCAGAGGAAACGCCGCCCTCTCTGGAAACACCATATATTTT
NA	TRBV25-1	TRBJ2-5	NA	CASSEFREETQYF	TGTGCCAGCAGTGAATTCAGAGAAGAGACCCAGTACTTC
NA	TRBV5-4	TRBJ2-7	TRBD2	CASSFGGRPYEQYF	TGTGCCAGCAGCTTTGGCGGGAGGCCATACGAGCAGTACTTC
NA	TRBV7-3	TRBJ2-7	NA	CASSQSHGLGYEQYF	TGTGCCAGCAGCCAGAGCCATGGCTTGGGGTACGAGCAGTACTTC
NA	TRBV6-5	TRBJ1-1	TRBD1	CASSYAGVRGLITEAFF	TGTGCCAGCAGTTACGCGGGGGTCAGGGGGTTGATAACTGAAGCTTTCTTT
few	TRBV12-3/TRBV12-4	TRBJ2-3	TRBD2	CASSLRGGAADTQYF	TGTGCCAGCAGTTTACGGGGGGGGGCGGCAGATACGCAGTATTTT
NA	TRBV6-1	TRBJ1-1	NA	CASTGGGATNTEAFF	TGTGCCAGCACCGGCGGGGGGGCAACGAACACTGAAGCTTTCTTT
few	TRBV2	TRBJ2-7	TRBD1	CASINLPGQPWYEQYF	TGTGCCAGCATTAATTTACCGGGACAGCCTTGGTACGAGCAGTACTTC
few	TRBV2	TRBJ2-7	TRBD1	CASTGTGAYEQYF	TGTGCCAGCACAGGAACAGGGGCATACGAGCAGTACTTC
few	TRBV7-8	TRBJ2-1	TRBD2	CASSTGLAGDEQFF	TGTGCCAGCAGCACTGGACTAGCGGGAGATGAGCAGTTCTTC
NA	TRBV5-4	TRBJ1-6	NA	CASSPSPENNSPLHF	TGTGCCAGCAGCCCTAGTCCGGAGAATAATTCACCCCTCCACTTT
NA	TRBV28	TRBJ1-5	NA	CASSLFELQHF	TGTGCCAGCAGTTTATTCGAGCTCCAGCATTTT
few	TRBV5-1	TRBJ2-3	NA	CASSRTPSTDTQYF	TGCGCCAGCAGCCGGACACCTAGCACAGATACGCAGTATTTT
NA	TRBV30	TRBJ1-2	TRBD1	CAWKGQGSYGYTF	TGTGCCTGGAAAGGACAGGGTTCCTATGGCTACACCTTC
NA	TRBV12-3/TRBV12-4	TRBJ1-4	NA	CASSPHGANEKLFF	TGTGCCAGCAGTCCTCACGGAGCTAATGAAAAACTGTTTTTT
NA	TRBV10-3	TRBJ2-7	TRBD2	CAIREGTSGGLGYEQYF	TGTGCCATCAGGGAAGGGACTAGCGGGGGCCTTGGATACGAGCAGTACTTC
few	TRBV5-1	TRBJ1-1	NA	CASSLDLRVEAFF	TGCGCCAGCAGCTTGGACCTCCGGGTCGAAGCTTTCTTT
NA	TRBV7-3	TRBJ2-1	TRBD2	CASSLERGALNEQFF	TGTGCCAGCAGCTTGGAGCGGGGGGCACTCAATGAGCAGTTCTTC
many	TRBV5-1	TRBJ2-1	NA	CASSLGGEQFF	TGCGCCAGCAGCTTGGGGGGTGAGCAGTTCTTC
NA	TRBV6-6	TRBJ2-7	TRBD1	CASSYVSWTGATYEQYF	TGTGCCAGCAGTTACGTCTCTTGGACAGGGGCTACCTACGAGCAGTACTTC
NA	TRBV12-3/TRBV12-4	TRBJ1-1	NA	CASRLDRVGNTEAFF	TGTGCCAGCAGACTCGATCGGGTTGGAAACACTGAAGCTTTCTTT